This TCR beta chain emerged from a study of cytomegalovirus exposure and HLA in healthy donors. General observations from the study: In a later analysis, TCR beta V- and J-gene trimming showed a link to a missense DCLRE1C variant. Per a later analysis, 15,000 to 20,000 TCR beta sequences showed association with HLA alleles at 0.05 false discovery rate. Altogether, 150 or so TCR beta chains were recorded as cytomegalovirus-associated.

Details on this clone: The antigen remains undetermined.

PCR primers comprised 60 Vbeta and 13 Jbeta primers. In the authors' methods: In a later analysis, the count reached about 82 million unique TCR beta chains, with about 11 million shared. Using immunoSEQ multiplex PCR, the repertoire was profiled, and TCRdb retains in-frame clones only, with some absent. The V and J calls and clone size come from that table; D and trimming were worked out from the DNA. The table includes approximately 150,000 clones, around 79% detected once. CDR3 length: 16 amino acids. The V gene end was trimmed by 5 bases and the J gene end by 5 bases; junction bases not matched to a gene: 8. The germline V gene encodes CDR1 SEHNR and CDR2 FQNEAQ (reference sequence).

Sequenced material: PBMCs. The source is a male donor in good health and CMV-seropositive. V gene TRBV7-9 combines with J gene TRBJ2-2, with 10 bases lining up with TRBD2. CDR3 residues: CASSRPSGGGTGELFF. The CDR3 DNA is TGTGCCAGCAGCCGTCCTAGCGGGGGAGGTACCGGGGAGCTGTTTTTT.